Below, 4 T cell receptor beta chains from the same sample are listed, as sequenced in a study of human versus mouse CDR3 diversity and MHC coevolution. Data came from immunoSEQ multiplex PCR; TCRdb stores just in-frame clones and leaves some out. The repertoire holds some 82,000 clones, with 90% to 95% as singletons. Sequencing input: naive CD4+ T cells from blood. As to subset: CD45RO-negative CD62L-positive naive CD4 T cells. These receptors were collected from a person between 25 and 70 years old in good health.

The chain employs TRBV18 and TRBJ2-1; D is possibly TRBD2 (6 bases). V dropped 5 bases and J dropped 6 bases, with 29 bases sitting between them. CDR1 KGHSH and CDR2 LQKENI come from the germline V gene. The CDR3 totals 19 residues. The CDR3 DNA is TGTGCCAGCTCAACCATCCCCCTAGTTAGCGGATACACGGGCAATGAGCAGTTCTTC. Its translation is CASSTIPLVSGYTGNEQFF.

This CDR3 is CASSVSSGSYEQYF. DNA of the CDR3: TGTGCCAGCAGCGTATCTAGCGGCTCCTACGAGCAGTACTTC. The rearrangement joins TRBV9 to TRBJ2-7; 7 nucleotides line up with TRBD2. Germline V gene lookup returns CDR1 SGDLS and CDR2 YYNGEE. The CDR3 has 14 amino acids. V gave up 1 base and J gave up 0 bases; unmatched junction bases: 1.

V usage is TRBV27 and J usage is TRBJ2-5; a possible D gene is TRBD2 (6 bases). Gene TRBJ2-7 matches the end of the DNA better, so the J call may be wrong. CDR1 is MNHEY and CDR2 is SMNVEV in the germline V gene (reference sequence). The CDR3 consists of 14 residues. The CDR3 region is CASRTRLGGYEQYF. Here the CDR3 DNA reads TGTGCCAGCAGGACCAGGCTGGGGGGATACGAGCAGTACTTC.

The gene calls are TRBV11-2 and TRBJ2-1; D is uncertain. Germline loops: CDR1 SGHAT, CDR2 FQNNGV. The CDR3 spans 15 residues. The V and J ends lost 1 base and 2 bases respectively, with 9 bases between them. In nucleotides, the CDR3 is TGTGCCAGCAGCTTAGGGGCCAGCACCTACAATGAGCAGTTCTTC. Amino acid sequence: CASSLGASTYNEQFF.